The 20 T cell receptor beta chains below were found in one sample sequenced in a study of immune cell composition in non-small cell lung cancer. Clones were read by immunoSEQ multiplex PCR, and TCRdb kept only the in-frame ones, dropping some. The table has more than 2,500 clones, about two thirds seen once. Input material: lung tumor tissue. The source is a human donor with non-small cell lung cancer.

The chain uses TRBV6-5 and TRBJ2-3, with TRBD1 identical over 10 bases. J was trimmed by 3 bases and V by 6 bases; bases with no gene match: 3. This CDR3 is built from 14 residues. From germline, CDR1 is MNHEY and CDR2 SVGAGI. The CDR3 reads CASSRDRGTDTQYF. The CDR3 DNA reads TGTGCCAGCAGCCGGGACAGGGGAACAGATACGCAGTATTTT.

J is TRBJ1-4 and V is TRBV5-4, with 7 bases that match TRBD1. The CDR3 covers 14 residues. Germline lookup yields CDR1 SGHNT and CDR2 YYREEE (reference sequence). V was clipped by 2 bases and J by 6 bases; unmatched bases: 4. This chain's CDR3 is CASSLDRVDEKLFF. In nucleotides, the CDR3 is TGTGCCAGCAGCTTAGACAGGGTTGATGAAAAACTGTTTTTT.

The chain couples TRBV2 to TRBJ2-1; 11 bases agree with TRBD2. The germline V gene encodes CDR1 SNHLY and CDR2 FYNNEI. The CDR3 runs to 14 residues. V trimming: 8 bases; J trimming: 9 bases; junction bases outside the gene matches: 9. The DNA of the CDR3 is TGTGCCAGCCTTAGCGGGGGGGTGTATGGTGAGCAGTTCTTC. It codes for CASLSGGVYGEQFF.

The chain links TRBV6-1 to TRBJ1-5; 7 positions match TRBD1. The CDR3 totals 15 residues. Germline V CDR1 and CDR2: MNHNS, SASEGT. J was trimmed by 5 bases and V by 5 bases; bases with no gene match: 9. This CDR3 reads CASSFWDSPDQPQHF. CDR3 nucleotides: TGTGCCAGCAGTTTTTGGGACAGCCCCGATCAGCCCCAGCATTTT.

CDR3 amino acids: CASSPGRGDSPLHF. The DNA for the CDR3 is TGTGCCAGCAGCCCCGGGAGGGGGGATTCACCCCTCCACTTT. V usage is TRBV11-2 and J usage is TRBJ1-6, with D possibly TRBD1 on 6 matching bases. The CDR3 is made up of 14 amino acids. Per germline, CDR1 SGHAT and CDR2 FQNNGV. Between the trimmed V and J ends, which lost 5 bases and 8 bases, there was a span of 13 bases.

This clone was detected only a few times. This chain joins TRBV13 and TRBJ2-7; 8 bases are a match to TRBD2. The CDR3 has 14 residues. CDR1 PRHDT and CDR2 FYEKMQ come from the germline V gene (reference sequence). The V gene end was trimmed by 3 bases and the J gene end by 7 bases; junction bases not matched to a gene: 8. The DNA for the CDR3 is TGTGCCAGCAGCTTCCCGGGAGGGGGGCGGGAGCAGTACTTC. This translates into CASSFPGGGREQYF. Full variable domain (remainder filled in from reference TRBV13 and TRBJ2-7): AAGVIQSPRHLIKEKRETATLKCYPIPRHDTVYWYQQGPGQDPQFLISFYEKMQSDKGSIPDRFSAQQFSDYHSELNMSSLELGDSALYFCASSFPGGGREQYFGPGTRLTVT.

This clone was counted a single time. The CDR3 here is CASSSQGARYGYTF. The CDR3 DNA reads TGTGCCAGCAGCTCCCAGGGGGCGCGGTATGGCTACACCTTC. The V and J genes are TRBV7-8 and TRBJ1-2; the match to TRBD1 covers 8 bases. CDR1 SGHVS and CDR2 FQNEAQ come from the germline V gene. J lost 5 bases, V lost 4 bases, and 6 bases had no gene match. The CDR3 covers 14 residues. The variable domain in full, completed from reference TRBV7-8 and TRBJ1-2, reads GAGVSQSPRYKVAKRGQDVALRCDPISGHVSLFWYQQALGQGPEFLTYFQNEAQLDKSGLPSDRFFAERPEGSVSTLKIQRTQQEDSAVYLCASSSQGARYGYTFGSGTRLTVV.

This chain joins TRBV30 and TRBJ2-6; 10 nucleotides line up with TRBD1. CDR1 and CDR2 from the germline V gene are GTSNPN and SVGIG (reference sequence). The CDR3 is 16 amino acids. V dropped 3 bases and J dropped 3; count of bases not matched to a gene: 5. CDR3 residues: CAWRTGGDFGANVLTF. The CDR3 DNA follows: TGTGCCTGGAGGACAGGGGGCGACTTTGGGGCCAACGTCCTGACTTTC.

In this sample, this clone turned up once. The DNA for the CDR3 is TGTGCCAGCAGTGAATCGAGGTATGGCTACACCTTC. Its protein is CASSESRYGYTF. The rearrangement uses TRBV6-1 and TRBJ1-2; D not certain. Trimming took off 2 bases at V and 5 bases at J, with 6 bases between the two ends. The CDR3 totals 12 residues. Germline CDR1 is MNHNS and CDR2 is SASEGT.

This clone was observed once. The gene calls are TRBV11-2 and TRBJ2-1; 9 bases fit TRBD2. This CDR3 is built from 15 residues. Per germline, CDR1 SGHAT and CDR2 FQNNGV. The ends lost 2 bases at V and 2 bases at J; junction bases unmatched: 1. CDR3 sequence (DNA): TGTGCCAGCAGCTTACGGACTAGCGCCTACAATGAGCAGTTCTTC. Translated, it gives CASSLRTSAYNEQFF.

This clone was counted a few times. The rearrangement joins TRBV6-1 to TRBJ2-1; D uncertain. Germline V CDR1 and CDR2: MNHNS, SASEGT. This CDR3 has 14 amino acids. Trimming cost V 7 bases and J 5 bases, with 15 bases left between them. The CDR3: CASIPRIHNNEQFF. The CDR3 region has the DNA TGTGCCAGCATCCCCAGAATTCACAACAATGAGCAGTTCTTC.

This sequence joins TRBV11-3 and TRBJ1-3, with 8 bases lining up with TRBD1. Per the germline V gene, CDR1 is SGHNT and CDR2 is YENEEA. J lost 2 bases, V lost 3 bases, and 3 bases had no gene match. This CDR3 is 15 amino acids long. CDR3 loop: CASSLQGAPGNTIYF. The CDR3 bases are TGTGCCAGCAGCTTGCAGGGGGCGCCTGGAAACACCATATATTTT. The whole variable domain, filled in from reference TRBV11-3 and TRBJ1-3, reads EAGVVQSPRYKIIEKKQPVAFWCNPISGHNTLYWYLQNLGQGPELLIRYENEEAVDDSQLPKDRFSAERLKGVDSTLKIQPAELGDSAVYLCASSLQGAPGNTIYFGEGSWLTVV.

The chain recombines TRBV11-1 with TRBJ1-1, with D possibly being TRBD1 (6 bases). The germline V gene encodes CDR1 SGHAT and CDR2 FQDESV (reference sequence). The CDR3 is 14 amino acids. The V end lost 3 bases, the J end lost 2 bases, and 10 bases lay between the germline ends. The CDR3 is CASSFPGTNTEAFF. As DNA, the CDR3 is TGTGCCAGCAGCTTTCCCGGGACAAACACTGAAGCTTTCTTT.

The chain has TRBV5-1 and TRBJ1-1; TRBD1 might be the D (5 bases). The V end lost 4 bases, the J end lost 3 bases, and 19 bases lay between the germline ends. In germline, CDR1 is SGHRS, CDR2 YFSETQ. CDR3 length: 16 residues. The CDR3 DNA sequence: TGCGCCAGCAGCCTCTATAACGGGGGGGTGTACACTGAAGCTTTCTTT. Its protein product is CASSLYNGGVYTEAFF.

The chain carries TRBV19 and TRBJ2-1; possible D gene TRBD2, 6 bases. Trimming shortened V by 9 bases and J by 2 bases, and 17 bases separated the two germline ends. The CDR3 spans 15 residues. CDR1 is LNHDA, CDR2 SQIVND, per germline (reference sequence). CDR3 in DNA: TGTGCCAGCGGGAGCGGAGCGGCGCCCTACAATGAGCAGTTCTTC. Amino acids: CASGSGAAPYNEQFF.

This clone was observed a single time. The genes are TRBV29-1 and TRBJ2-5; a possible D gene is TRBD2 (6 bases). Trimming left V 5 bases short and J 2 bases short, with 15 bases between. The CDR3 sequence is 14 residues long. Germline V lookup: CDR1 SQVTM, CDR2 ANQGSEA. As DNA, the CDR3 is TGCAGCGTTACTGCTCGGGGACTTCAAGAGACCCAGTACTTC. Protein product: CSVTARGLQETQYF.

This clone has a handful of counts. The V call is TRBV10-3, the J call TRBJ2-7; 7 bases match TRBD2. V dropped 11 bases and J dropped 0; count of bases not matched to a gene: 4. Germline CDR1 reads ENHRY; CDR2 reads SYGVKD. This CDR3 has 12 residues. CDR3 protein: CASRGSSYEQYF. CDR3 DNA: TGTGCCTCCCGCGGGAGCTCCTACGAGCAGTACTTC.

Here the CDR3 reads CASSLGLAGPLITGELFF. The DNA of the CDR3 is TGTGCCAGCAGCTTGGGACTAGCGGGGCCCCTTATCACCGGGGAGCTGTTTTTT. J is TRBJ2-2 and V is TRBV9; the match to TRBD2 covers 13 bases. Germline lookup yields CDR1 SGDLS and CDR2 YYNGEE. CDR3 size: 18 residues. V shed 4 bases and J 4 bases; nucleotides not matched to a gene: 10.

The gene calls are TRBV5-5 and TRBJ2-5, with 8 bases fitting TRBD1. Per germline, CDR1 SGHKS and CDR2 YYEKEE (reference sequence). This CDR3 has 16 residues. Trimming took 2 bases from V and 4 from J; bases not matched to a gene: 10. The CDR3 reads CASSLRSGGGGETQYF. Here the CDR3 DNA reads TGTGCCAGCAGCTTACGCTCAGGGGGCGGAGGAGAGACCCAGTACTTC.

The chain uses TRBV5-5 and TRBJ2-5; perhaps TRBD1 as D (6 bases). Germline CDR1 reads SGHKS; CDR2 reads YYEKEE (reference sequence). The CDR3 contains 16 residues. V lost 5 bases and J 1 base, leaving 18 bases between the germline ends. The CDR3 is CASRNRERQVQETQYF. The CDR3 DNA follows: TGTGCCAGCAGAAATAGGGAAAGACAGGTCCAAGAGACCCAGTACTTC.